This T cell receptor (beta chain) was identified during a study of blood T cell repertoires in COVID-19. Study details: Samples representing acute and convalescent COVID-19 were sourced from the United States, Italy and Spain. The cDNA or gDNA used as material had been derived from T cells, B-cell-depleted T cells, or PBMCs.

The V gene's germline CDR1 is SGHTA and CDR2 FQGNSA. V lost 0 bases and J 7 bases, leaving 10 bases between the germline ends. This CDR3 is built from 15 residues. Source study methods: From reference gene primer amplification, estimates of nucleated cell counts were derived. Measured with immunoSEQ multiplex PCR; TCRdb has only the in-frame clones, and not every one. That table furnishes V, J and clone size, whereas the DNA furnished D and trimming. The sample has around 230,000 clones, 75% to 85% seen once. The chain carries TRBV7-2 and TRBJ1-6; no clear D gene. This receptor was identified in a woman aged 60-70 years with active or convalescent COVID-19. The sequenced material came from peripheral blood. In DNA form, the CDR3 reads TGTGCCAGCAGCTTAGCAGAAGCTCCGAATTCACCCCTCCACTTT. Its translation is CASSLAEAPNSPLHF.